This T cell receptor beta chain was documented in a study of blood T cell repertoires in COVID-19. Only in-frame clones appear in the TCRdb table, and some are missing; sequencing was by immunoSEQ multiplex PCR. Of under 200,000 clones in the sample, around 82% are singletons; the top ten hold roughly 4%. The CDR3 consists of 14 residues. Trimming cost V 3 bases and J 7 bases; bases outside gene matches: 7. Germline-derived CDR1 and CDR2 are SGHTA and FQGTGA. This sequence joins TRBV7-3 and TRBJ2-3; 7 bases are shared with TRBD1. This TCR derives from a woman aged 45-65 years in a cohort exposed to, infected with or recovered from COVID-19 (not recorded which). Sequenced input: PBMCs or T cells enriched from blood (not recorded which). The CDR3 loop reads CASSLNRDRNTQYF. As DNA, the CDR3 is TGTGCCAGCAGCTTGAACCGGGACAGAAATACGCAGTATTTT.